This entry lists 20 T cell receptor beta chains sequenced from one sample in a study of blood T cells in healthy people across ages. The use of a sample-barcoded 5' primer and a J-beta primer mix characterized a second PCR of 7 to 11 cycles. A single record per CDR3 protein comes from TCRdb applying MiXCR to the 5' RACE reads. The table has about 1,400,000 distinct CDR3 sequences, around 39% seen once. The sample consisted of blood. These receptors were taken from a woman aged 18-29 years in good health.

This sequence joins TRBV2 and TRBJ2-3; 12 nucleotides line up with TRBD2. The CDR3 runs to 15 residues. V lost 3 bases to trimming and J lost 10 bases; unmatched junction nucleotides: 8. CDR1 and CDR2 (germline): SNHLY, FYNNEI. In DNA form, the CDR3 reads TGTGCCAGCAGTGAGGGACTAGCGGGCCATGAGGCGCAGTATTTT. Its translation is CASSEGLAGHEAQYF.

This chain joins TRBV6-5 and TRBJ2-5, with TRBD2 identical over 7 bases. The last part of the DNA fits TRBJ2-7 better; the J call may be wrong. Germline V gene lookup returns CDR1 MNHEY and CDR2 SVGAGI. The CDR3 sequence is 15 residues long. The CDR3 reads CASKLAGGSFYEQYF. The CDR3 bases are TGTGCCAGCAAATTAGCGGGCGGGAGTTTTTACGAGCAGTACTTC.

The V and J genes are TRBV15 and TRBJ2-7; D unresolved. Trimming left V 5 bases short and J 2 bases short, with 10 bases between. There are 13 residues in the CDR3. Germline assignment: CDR1 LNHNV and CDR2 YYDKDF (reference sequence). CDR3 residues: CATSVTRAYEQYF. CDR3 bases: TGTGCCACCAGCGTGACAAGAGCCTACGAGCAGTACTTC.

The CDR3 here is CSARAHMNTEAFF. DNA for the CDR3: TGCAGTGCTAGAGCCCACATGAACACTGAAGCTTTCTTT. The V call is TRBV20-1, the J call TRBJ1-1, with D hard to call. Looked up from germline, CDR1 is DFQATT and CDR2 is SNEGSKA (reference sequence). The CDR3 is 13 residues long. V lost 1 base to trimming and J lost 0 bases, with 6 bases between them.

The rearrangement joins TRBV6-5 to TRBJ1-1; D not resolved. Trimming removed 7 bases at V and 1 base at J, with 10 bases between. The CDR3 contains 13 residues. Germline CDR1 and CDR2: MNHEY and SVGAGI. CDR3 amino acids: CASIKSPNTEAFF. CDR3 coding DNA: TGTGCCAGCATCAAGAGCCCGAACACTGAAGCTTTCTTT.

This clonotype was seen a handful of times. The chain is built from TRBV20-1 and TRBJ2-7; D might be TRBD1 (6 bases). The CDR3 runs 15 residues. V was shortened by 6 bases and J by 0 bases, with 18 bases between the two germline ends. Germline CDR1 reads DFQATT; CDR2 reads SNEGSKA (reference sequence). For the CDR3, the DNA is TGCAGTGCATACGTATATCCGGACAGCTCCTACGAGCAGTACTTC. It translates to CSAYVYPDSSYEQYF.

The chain recombines TRBV12-3 or TRBV12-4 with TRBJ2-7; 11 positions agree with TRBD2. The CDR3 is 16 residues long. V gave up 3 bases and J gave up 5 bases; unmatched junction bases: 9. The CDR3 protein is CASSLIRASGRNEQYF. DNA for the CDR3: TGTGCCAGCAGTTTGATTAGGGCTAGCGGGAGGAACGAGCAGTACTTC.

This clonotype was picked up a small number of times. This sequence joins TRBV18 and TRBJ2-7; D is ambiguous. Trimming removed 3 bases at V and 5 bases at J, with 14 bases between. The CDR3 consists of 14 residues. Germline V lookup: CDR1 KGHSH, CDR2 LQKENI. CDR3 bases: TGTGCCAGCTCACCGGTTGGCCTTGGGGACGAGCAGTACTTC. Its translation is CASSPVGLGDEQYF.

This clonotype has just a few counts. This sequence joins TRBV20-1 and TRBJ2-5, with TRBD2 as a possible D gene (6 bases). The CDR3 totals 16 residues. CDR1 DFQATT and CDR2 SNEGSKA come from the germline V gene (reference sequence). Trimming shortened V by 2 bases and J by 2 bases, and 18 bases separated the two germline ends. CDR3 in DNA: TGCAGTGCTAGACCCGGAGGGGTCGGAAGGCAAGAGACCCAGTACTTC. This codes for CSARPGGVGRQETQYF.

This clonotype occurred a few times. The chain couples TRBV12-3 or TRBV12-4 to TRBJ1-4; a weak D match, TRBD1 (6 bases). CDR3 size: 13 residues. V lost 6 bases, J lost 11 bases, and 16 bases lay in between. CDR3 in amino acids: CASSPRGSDKLFF. The CDR3 DNA reads as TGTGCCAGCAGCCCCAGGGGTAGTGACAAACTGTTTTTT.

The table lists this clonotype with a few counts. The chain employs TRBV3-1 and TRBJ2-3, with D unresolved. V lost 5 bases and J 3 bases, leaving 12 bases between the germline ends. The CDR3 has 14 amino acids. Per germline, CDR1 LGHDT and CDR2 YNNKEL (reference sequence). The CDR3: CASSARQATDTQYF. The CDR3 DNA follows: TGTGCCAGCAGCGCTCGCCAGGCAACAGATACGCAGTATTTT.

The rearrangement uses TRBV2 and TRBJ2-1; 7 bases are a match to TRBD2. CDR1 and CDR2 (germline): SNHLY, FYNNEI. The CDR3 loop spans 15 amino acids. The junction had 6 bases not matched to a gene; V was cut back by 2 bases and J by 5 bases. CDR3 nucleotides: TGTGCCAGCAGTGAATGGCTAGCGGAGAACAATGAGCAGTTCTTC. This encodes CASSEWLAENNEQFF.

Points on this clonotype: The junction departs from germline at one end; a sequencing error may be responsible. V and J are TRBV11-2 and TRBJ1-5; no reliable D call. Germline CDR1 and CDR2: SGHAT and FQNNGV. CDR3 size: 16 residues. The CDR3 DNA reads TGTGCCAACAGCTTACTAACAGAAGGAGTGAATCAGCCCCAGCATTTT. It yields the protein CANSLLTEGVNQPQHF.

A note on this clonotype: Compared with germline, one end of the junction differs, possibly owing to a read error. The genes are TRBV29-1 and TRBJ1-2, with 10 nucleotides matching TRBD1. Looked up from germline, CDR1 is SQVTM and CDR2 is ANQGSEA. The CDR3 covers 15 residues. The CDR3 DNA is TGCAGCGTTGAGAGGGACAGGGGAACAAACTATGACTACACCTTC. It codes for CSVERDRGTNYDYTF.

V and J are TRBV18 and TRBJ2-4; D gene ambiguous. TRBJ2-7 matches the DNA end more closely, so the J call is doubtful. This CDR3 is 15 amino acids long. Germline V gene data show CDR1 as KGHSH and CDR2 as LQKENI. The chain's CDR3 is CASSPPQAPAYEQYF. CDR3 bases: TGTGCCAGCTCACCACCTCAGGCCCCTGCCTACGAGCAGTACTTC.

This clonotype was seen a handful of times. This chain links TRBV27 with TRBJ2-7, with 7 bases aligning to TRBD1. CDR3 size: 13 residues. CDR1 and CDR2 from the germline V gene are MNHEY and SMNVEV (reference sequence). Unmatched junction bases numbered 4, after V lost 7 bases and J lost 1 base. CDR3 nucleotide sequence: TGTGCCAGCACAAAGACAGGGTCCTACGAGCAGTACTTC. It codes for CASTKTGSYEQYF.

The rearrangement links TRBV27 to TRBJ2-7; 12 nucleotides agree with TRBD2. The V gene end was trimmed by 2 bases and the J gene end by 7 bases; junction bases not matched to a gene: 15. Per the germline V gene, CDR1 is MNHEY and CDR2 is SMNVEV (reference sequence). The CDR3 totals 18 residues. The CDR3 bases are TGTGCCAGCAGTTTAAGCCTAGCGGGAGGGCTAGATTACAATGAGCAGTACTTC. Translated: CASSLSLAGGLDYNEQYF.

This rearrangement joins TRBV2 to TRBJ2-7; D might be TRBD1 (5 bases). Trimming pared 5 bases from V and 0 bases from J, leaving 11 bases between. The CDR3 is made up of 14 amino acids. CDR1 is SNHLY and CDR2 is FYNNEI in the germline V gene. The chain's CDR3 is CASSLFQGSYEQYF. The CDR3 DNA is TGTGCCAGCAGTTTGTTTCAGGGCTCCTACGAGCAGTACTTC. Using reference TRBV2 and TRBJ2-7 for the parts outside the CDR3, the full variable domain is EPEVTQTPSHQVTQMGQEVILRCVPISNHLYFYWYRQILGQKVEFLVSFYNNEISEKSEIFDDQFSVERPDGSNFTLKIRSTKLEDSAMYFCASSLFQGSYEQYFGPGTRLTVT.

As regards this clonotype: At one boundary the junction diverges from the germline segment, which might be a read error. The J gene is TRBJ2-3, the V gene TRBV20-1; 8 positions agree with TRBD2. CDR1 and CDR2 from the germline V gene are DFQATT and SNEGSKA (reference sequence). The CDR3 is made up of 14 amino acids. CDR3 residues: CSARTSQGTDTRYF. DNA of the CDR3: TGCAGTGCCCGGACTAGCCAGGGCACAGATACGCGGTATTTT.

The chain recombines TRBV7-2 with TRBJ2-4; 7 positions agree with TRBD1. Germline V gene lookup returns CDR1 SGHTA and CDR2 FQGNSA. V shed 4 bases and J 7 bases; nucleotides not matched to a gene: 4. The CDR3 sequence is 13 residues long. The CDR3 region is CASSSSGGNIQYF. The CDR3 DNA reads TGTGCCAGCAGCTCATCAGGGGGTAACATTCAGTACTTC.